A single sample is the source of the 21 T cell receptor beta chains below, sequenced in a study of immune heterogeneity within non-small cell lung tumors. It was with 32 V and 13 J primers that multiplex PCR amplified TCR beta CDR3. TCRdb re-called the multiplex PCR reads with MiXCR, one entry per CDR3 protein. In the table there are 13,000 or so distinct CDR3 sequences, 20% to 25% of which are singletons. Template was bulk tumor genomic DNA, around 620 ng per sample. Taken during surgery, several biopsies per primary tumor were spaced as far apart as possible within the tumor mass. Patients went through curative surgery, and their non-small cell lung cancer was untreated and newly diagnosed. The source material was lung tumor tissue. The receptors were sampled from a man over 45 with non-small cell lung cancer.

Regarding this clonotype: Its ends do not fully match the called genes, so a read error is possible. This chain connects TRBV6-2 or TRBV6-3 to TRBJ1-5; D is uncertain. CDR3 length: 14 residues. Per the germline V gene, CDR1 is MNHEY and CDR2 is SVGEGT. The CDR3 DNA is TGTGCCAGCAGTTACGGAGGGAGCAATAAGCCCCCGCATTTT. Amino acids: CASSYGGSNKPPHF.

This clonotype has at least ten counts. This chain links TRBV2 with TRBJ2-2; D gene uncertain. The CDR3 extends over 14 amino acids. Per germline, CDR1 SNHLY and CDR2 FYNNEI. V was pared by 2 bases and J by 5 bases, with 9 bases between. CDR3 nucleotides: TGTGCCAGCAGTGAAATAGGATTAACCGGGGAGCTGTTTTTT. This translates into CASSEIGLTGELFF.

Details on this clonotype: A much bigger clone sits one base away, suggesting this may be a read error. This rearrangement joins TRBV18 to TRBJ1-5, with 11 positions matching TRBD1. Germline V gene lookup returns CDR1 KGHSH and CDR2 LQKENI. The CDR3 spans 15 residues. The CDR3: CASSSGQGASQPHHF. CDR3 DNA: TGTGCCAGCTCATCAGGACAGGGGGCGAGTCAGCCCCACCATTTT.

V usage is TRBV5-4 and J usage is TRBJ2-7, with D maybe TRBD1 (6 bases). Germline lookup yields CDR1 SGHNT and CDR2 YYREEE (reference sequence). V was clipped by 9 bases and J by 4 bases, with 17 bases between them. The CDR3 totals 13 residues. CDR3 in DNA: TGTGCCACAGGGGAGCGGAGCTCTTACGAGCAGTACTTC. Translated: CATGERSSYEQYF.

This clonotype was seen more than once but under ten times. The chain uses TRBV5-6 and TRBJ2-5; D may be TRBD2 (6 bases). Germline V lookup: CDR1 SGHDT, CDR2 YYEEEE. The V gene lost 0 bases and the J gene lost 1 base, with 13 bases spanning the gap. The CDR3 has 16 amino acids. The CDR3 protein is CASSLALGGAQETQYF. The CDR3 DNA reads TGTGCCAGCAGCTTGGCTCTAGGCGGGGCCCAAGAGACCCAGTACTTC.

In its sample, this clonotype was seen many times. The chain couples TRBV24-1 to TRBJ1-2, with D possibly matching TRBD1 (5 bases). The V gene lost 3 bases and the J gene lost 2 bases, with 9 bases spanning the gap. Germline assignment: CDR1 KGHDR and CDR2 SFDVKD. The CDR3 length is 14 residues. In DNA form, the CDR3 reads TGTGCCACCAGTGATGAAACAGGAAACTATGGCTACACCTTC. It yields the protein CATSDETGNYGYTF.

This clonotype has at least ten counts. The CDR3, as DNA: TGTGCCAGCAGTCGCTCGACGGGGAAAAACATTCAGTACTTC. Protein product: CASSRSTGKNIQYF. The chain is built from TRBV6-5 and TRBJ2-4; possible D gene TRBD2, 5 bases. The CDR3 length is 14 residues. Per germline, CDR1 MNHEY and CDR2 SVGAGI. The germline V and J ends were trimmed by 5 bases and 4 bases, with 12 bases remaining between them.

Points on this clonotype: Since a much larger clone is just one base distant, this may be a read error. V gene TRBV12-3 or TRBV12-4 combines with J gene TRBJ1-1, with 9 bases fitting TRBD1. CDR3 length: 13 residues. This CDR3 is CASTLGTGIEAFF. The CDR3 DNA follows: TGTGCCAGCACTTTAGGGACAGGGATCGAAGCTTTCTTT.

This clonotype was seen ten or more times. The chain recombines TRBV6-5 with TRBJ1-3; 8 bases agree with TRBD1. The V gene's germline CDR1 is MNHEY and CDR2 SVGAGI. V shed 0 bases and J 3 bases; nucleotides not matched to a gene: 4. There are 16 residues in the CDR3. CDR3 loop: CASSYSQGAGGNTIYF. As DNA, the CDR3 is TGTGCCAGCAGTTACTCCCAGGGGGCGGGTGGAAACACCATATATTTT.

This clonotype has a count of ten or more. CDR3 sequence reads: CASSLGLAGGPSTDTQYF. The CDR3 DNA follows: TGTGCCAGCAGCTTGGGACTAGCGGGGGGGCCTAGCACAGATACGCAGTATTTT. The genes are TRBV5-8 and TRBJ2-3, with 14 bases matching TRBD2. The V gene end was trimmed by 0 bases and the J gene end by 0 bases; junction bases not matched to a gene: 3. The CDR3 extends over 18 amino acids. Germline CDR1 reads SGHTS; CDR2 reads YDEGEE.

Relative to its sample, this clonotype is medium-sized (0.01 to 0.1%). This chain joins TRBV7-8 and TRBJ2-7, with 12 bases aligning to TRBD1. Germline values: CDR1 SGHVS, CDR2 FQNEAQ. V shed 2 bases and J 7 bases; nucleotides not matched to a gene: 6. The CDR3 is 15 amino acids. The chain's CDR3 is CASSLTGQGAREQYF. In DNA form, the CDR3 reads TGTGCCAGCAGCTTAACGGGACAGGGGGCGCGGGAGCAGTACTTC. Looking up the rest from reference TRBV7-8 and TRBJ2-7 gives the full variable domain: GAGVSQSPRYKVAKRGQDVALRCDPISGHVSLFWYQQALGQGPEFLTYFQNEAQLDKSGLPSDRFFAERPEGSVSTLKIQRTQQEDSAVYLCASSLTGQGAREQYFGPGTRLTVT.

The chain recombines TRBV7-2 with TRBJ2-7, with D perhaps TRBD1 (5 bases). Germline CDR1 and CDR2: SGHTA and FQGNSA. Trimming took 7 bases from V and 6 from J, leaving 31 bases between them. This CDR3 has 18 amino acids. This chain's CDR3 is CASNDDPRPGYASREQYF. The CDR3, as DNA: TGTGCCAGCAACGACGATCCCAGGCCAGGGTACGCGTCCCGCGAGCAGTACTTC. The entire variable domain, with the rest obtained from reference TRBV7-2 and TRBJ2-7, is as follows: GAGVSQSPSNKVTEKGKDVELRCDPISGHTALYWYRQSLGQGLEFLIYFQGNSAPDKSGLPSDRFSAERTGGSVSTLTIQRTQQEDSAVYLCASNDDPRPGYASREQYFGPGTRLTVT.

The sample holds many counts of this clonotype. This sequence joins TRBV3-1 and TRBJ2-2; perhaps TRBD2 as D (5 bases). Trimming stripped 4 bases from V and 9 bases from J, with 12 bases between. Germline assignment: CDR1 LGHDT and CDR2 YNNKEL (reference sequence). This CDR3 has 13 residues. The CDR3 DNA sequence: TGTGCCAGCAGCCCGCGGGCCAACCGGGAGCTGTTTTTT. It specifies CASSPRANRELFF. Full variable domain (remainder filled in from reference TRBV3-1 and TRBJ2-2): DTAVSQTPKYLVTQMGNDKSIKCEQNLGHDTMYWYKQDSKKFLKIMFSYNNKELIINETVPNRFSPKSPDKAHLNLHINSLELGDSAVYFCASSPRANRELFFGEGSRLTVL.

CDR3 sequence reads: CASSAGSLDTQYF. The CDR3 nucleotides are TGTGCCAGCAGCGCCGGGTCATTAGATACGCAGTATTTT. The V gene is TRBV7-2, the J gene TRBJ2-3; D remains ambiguous. Germline loops: CDR1 SGHTA, CDR2 FQGNSA. The CDR3 runs 13 residues. The V end was cut by 5 bases, the J end by 5 bases, with 11 bases between.

There are many counts of this clonotype. The chain has TRBV15 and TRBJ2-1, with 8 bases matching TRBD1. This CDR3 region has 15 residues. Germline CDR1 is LNHNV and CDR2 is YYDKDF (reference sequence). V lost 1 base to trimming and J lost 5 bases; unmatched junction nucleotides: 4. This CDR3 is CATSRGRGLNNEQFF. The CDR3 nucleotides are TGTGCCACCAGCAGAGGCAGGGGGCTCAACAATGAGCAGTTCTTC.

Within the sample, this clonotype is medium-sized. The chain has TRBV28 and TRBJ2-7, with a tentative D call TRBD2 (6 bases). V lost 7 bases and J lost 0, with 10 bases in between. CDR3 length: 13 residues. CDR1 is MDHEN and CDR2 is SYDVKM in the germline V gene. In DNA form, the CDR3 reads TGTGCCAGCACCCCCGGGGGCTCCTACGAGCAGTACTTC. Translated, it gives CASTPGGSYEQYF.

This clonotype is deemed medium-sized. V is TRBV2 and J is TRBJ2-7; 7 nucleotides agree with TRBD2. V gave up 1 base and J gave up 7 bases; unmatched junction bases: 4. In germline, CDR1 is SNHLY, CDR2 FYNNEI. The CDR3 loop spans 13 amino acids. The CDR3: CASSEGLAREQYF. The CDR3 DNA follows: TGTGCCAGCAGTGAAGGACTAGCTAGGGAGCAGTACTTC.

The CDR3 protein is CASSRTRGGQETQYF. The CDR3 DNA is TGTGCCAGCAGCCGGACTAGGGGAGGTCAAGAGACCCAGTACTTC. V usage is TRBV12-3 or TRBV12-4 and J usage is TRBJ2-5, with TRBD2 matching 7 bases. The CDR3 length is 15 residues. Losses at the gene ends were 6 bases for V and 2 bases for J; bases not matched to a gene: 9.

This clonotype was recorded many times. The chain employs TRBV11-2 and TRBJ2-3; 7 nucleotides match TRBD2. CDR3 length: 14 amino acids. Trimming at V came to 5 bases and at J to 4 bases, leaving 6 bases not matched to a gene. Germline lookup yields CDR1 SGHAT and CDR2 FQNNGV. CDR3 in DNA: TGTGCCAGCAGCCATACTAGCGACTCAGATACGCAGTATTTT. It codes for CASSHTSDSDTQYF.

This clonotype occurred many times. This chain connects TRBV20-1 to TRBJ2-7; 12 bases align to TRBD1. V was clipped by 3 bases and J by 0 bases; unmatched bases: 0. CDR1 DFQATT and CDR2 SNEGSKA come from the germline V gene (reference sequence). This CDR3 region has 14 residues. The CDR3 spells CSARGQGASYEQYF. CDR3 DNA sequence: TGCAGTGCTAGGGGACAGGGGGCCTCCTACGAGCAGTACTTC.

This clonotype is medium-sized within its sample. The V gene is TRBV2, the J gene TRBJ2-1; tentatively, D is TRBD1 (5 bases). The germline V and J ends were trimmed by 7 bases and 0 bases, with 13 bases remaining between them. CDR1 SNHLY and CDR2 FYNNEI come from the germline V gene. The CDR3 loop spans 15 amino acids. In DNA, the CDR3 is TGTGCCAGCATCAGGACATCGAGCTCCTACAATGAGCAGTTCTTC. It encodes CASIRTSSSYNEQFF.